This TCR beta chain derives from a study of T cell repertoires in cytomegalovirus infection. In the study overall: Use of recently identified HLA-C-restricted and well-studied HLA-B-restricted CMV epitopes was part of the study. General study findings and limits: The response measured ex vivo was dominated by TCR beta clonotypes (HLA-C-restricted and CMV-specific).

Each CDR3 protein is one row after TCRdb ran MiXCR on the reads. This sample has around 800,000 distinct CDR3 sequences, with less than 35% found just once. On this clonotype: What it binds is not known.

With 7 bases removed from V and 1 base from J, the gap between germline ends came to 4 bases. CDR1 SNHLY and CDR2 FYNNEI come from the germline V gene. The CDR3 covers 12 residues. This sequence originates from a human donor in good health (CMV status not recorded). Some clones in this sample may be carry-over from other donors' samples. The chain has TRBV2 and TRBJ2-2, with D hard to call. Sample: cultured CD8+ T cells from PBMCs, taken from culture after CMV antigen stimulation. The CDR3 DNA reads as TGTGCCAGCACCCTGAACACCGGGGAGCTGTTTTTT. It translates to CASTLNTGELFF.